This TCR beta chain was recovered during a study of T cells in narcolepsy. Sequencing was performed with immunoSEQ multiplex PCR; in TCRdb, only in-frame clones are kept and a portion is missing. In the table there are 20,000 to 25,000 clones, 85% of which are singletons. V shed 5 bases, J shed 4 bases, and the junction held 6 bases outside the gene matches. The CDR3 length is 15 residues. CDR1 and CDR2 (germline): MDHEN, SYDVKM. This TCR was sampled from a human donor in good health. This chain connects TRBV28 to TRBJ2-1; 9 nucleotides match TRBD2. Sequencing was performed on memory (CD45RA-) CD4+ T cells from blood. CDR3 loop: CASSPSLAGYNEQFF. As DNA, the CDR3 is TGTGCCAGCAGTCCCTCGCTAGCGGGGTACAATGAGCAGTTCTTC.